This TCR beta chain is from a study of technical replicates of blood from several donors. Assay: immunoSEQ multiplex PCR; the TCRdb copy retains only in-frame clones and omits some. The sample yields 65,000 to 90,000 clones, 93% seen once. The CDR3 loop spans 14 amino acids. Trimming removed 6 bases from V and 4 bases from J; junction bases left unmatched: 10. Germline CDR1 is SGHRS and CDR2 is YFSETQ. The sample consisted of T cells isolated from PBMCs. The source is a human donor in good health. This rearrangement joins TRBV5-1 to TRBJ2-7; 7 nucleotides match TRBD2. CDR3 bases: TGCGCCAGCACCCGTGGGGGGGAGAATTACGAGCAGTACTTC. This gives the protein CASTRGGENYEQYF.